The present TCR beta chain was sequenced within a study of blood T cell repertoires in COVID-19. The table lists this clone with a few counts. Generated by immunoSEQ multiplex PCR, the TCRdb table keeps only in-frame clones and is missing some. The data contain around 37,000 clones, around 81% of them seen just once; the ten biggest clones take up 4.8%. The CDR3 spans 13 residues. V gave up 6 bases and J gave up 3 bases, with 11 bases separating them. The germline gives CDR1 SGHRS, CDR2 YFSETQ. The J gene is TRBJ2-3, the V gene TRBV5-1; D gene uncertain. This clonotype was sampled from a man aged 50 to 60 with active COVID-19. Material for sequencing was peripheral blood. This CDR3 is CASTEVVTDTQYF. The CDR3 region has the DNA TGCGCCAGCACTGAGGTAGTTACAGATACGCAGTATTTT. The entire variable domain, with the rest obtained from reference TRBV5-1 and TRBJ2-3, is as follows: KAGVTQTPRYLIKTRGQQVTLSCSPISGHRSVSWYQQTPGQGLQFLFEYFSETQRNKGNFPGRFSGRQFSNSRSEMNVSTLELGDSALYLCASTEVVTDTQYFGPGTRLTVL.